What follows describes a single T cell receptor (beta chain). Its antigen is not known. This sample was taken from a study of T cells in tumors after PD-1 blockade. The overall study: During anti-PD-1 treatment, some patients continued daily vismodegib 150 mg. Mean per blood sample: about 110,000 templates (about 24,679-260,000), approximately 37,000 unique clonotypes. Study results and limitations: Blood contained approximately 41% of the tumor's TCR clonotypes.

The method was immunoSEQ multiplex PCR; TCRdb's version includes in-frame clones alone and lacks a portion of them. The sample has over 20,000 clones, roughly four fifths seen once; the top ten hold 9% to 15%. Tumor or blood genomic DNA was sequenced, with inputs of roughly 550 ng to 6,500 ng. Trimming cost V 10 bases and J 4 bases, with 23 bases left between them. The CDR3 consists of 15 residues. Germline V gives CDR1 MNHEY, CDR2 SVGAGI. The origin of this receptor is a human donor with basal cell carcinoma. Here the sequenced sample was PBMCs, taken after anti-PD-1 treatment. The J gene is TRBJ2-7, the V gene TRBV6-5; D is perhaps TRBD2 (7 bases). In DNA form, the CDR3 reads TGTGCCACCTCGGCTGTTCGGGGGGCGTCGTACGAGCAGTACTTC. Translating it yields CATSAVRGASYEQYF.